A selection of T cell receptor beta chains follows, all from one sample in a study of cytomegalovirus exposure and HLA in healthy donors. Repertoires were generated with immunoSEQ multiplex PCR, while TCRdb's copy carries only in-frame clones and drops some. This repertoire shows 150,000 to 200,000 clones, approximately 80% found once; its top ten account for approximately 1.6%. The source material was PBMCs. Receptor source: a woman in her twenties or thirties in good health and CMV-seronegative. Both conserved end residues are part of each CDR3. A D gene is named only where the DNA matches it firmly. Some rows have no size entry. The others give once, few or many, or a class for an expanded clone.

>TRBV5-1|TRBJ1-1|few|-
TGCGCCAGCAGCTGGAGTGGGGGGTCTGAAGCTTTCTTT
CASSWSGGSEAFF
>TRBV5-4|TRBJ2-1|-|TRBD2
TGTGCCAGCAGCCGTCATATAGCGGGAAATGGGAATGAGCAGTTCTTC
CASSRHIAGNGNEQFF
>TRBV18|TRBJ2-3|-|TRBD2
TGTGCCAGCTCACCTGGACTAGAGGGAACAGATACGCAGTATTTT
CASSPGLEGTDTQYF
>TRBV5-6|TRBJ1-4|-|TRBD1
TGTGCCAGCAGCCATAACGACAGGGTCAATGAAAAACTGTTTTTT
CASSHNDRVNEKLFF
>TRBV29-1|TRBJ2-1|-|TRBD2
TGCAGCGTGGAAGGGACTAGCGGGTCCTACAATGAGCAGTTCTTC
CSVEGTSGSYNEQFF
>TRBV6-5|TRBJ1-2|-|-
TGTGCCAGCAGTTACTCGGGCAGGGCGACTGAGTATGGCTACACCTTC
CASSYSGRATEYGYTF
>TRBV4-1|TRBJ2-7|few|-
TGCGCCAGCAGCCAATTCGTCTTTATTCAGGGAAGGGGCGAGCAGTACTTC
CASSQFVFIQGRGEQYF
>TRBV18|TRBJ2-3|few|-
TGTGCCAGCTCACCAAAGACACCAAGCACAGATACGCAGTATTTT
CASSPKTPSTDTQYF
>TRBV9|TRBJ1-2|once|-
TGTGCCAGCAGCTCCCGGGGAGGGGGATTTAACTATGGCTACACCTTC
CASSSRGGGFNYGYTF
>TRBV28|TRBJ2-3|-|TRBD1
TGTGCCAGCAGTTTAGGCGGGACAGGGATAGATACGCAGTATTTT
CASSLGGTGIDTQYF
>TRBV2|TRBJ1-1|-|-
TGTGCCAGCAGTGAGACGCGGGACACTGAAGCTTTCTTT
CASSETRDTEAFF
>TRBV27|TRBJ1-5|-|-
TGTGCCAGCAGTCAGTCAGGGGTGGGGTTTTATAGCAATCAGCCCCAGCATTTT
CASSQSGVGFYSNQPQHF
>TRBV7-9|TRBJ2-2|-|TRBD1
TGTGCCAGCAGCGCCGGGACAGGGTTAGCCGGGGAGCTGTTTTTT
CASSAGTGLAGELFF
>TRBV5-1|TRBJ1-1|-|TRBD1
TGCGCCAGCAGCTTCCACAGGGGGGCGAACACTGAAGCTTTCTTT
CASSFHRGANTEAFF
>TRBV7-6|TRBJ2-3|-|TRBD2
TGTGCCAGCAGTCCCGGGACTAGTGCTAGCACAGATACGCAGTATTTT
CASSPGTSASTDTQYF
>TRBV7-2|TRBJ2-5|-|-
TGTGCCAGCAGCTTAGCGGCTCTCCAAGAGACCCAGTACTTC
CASSLAALQETQYF
>TRBV7-8|TRBJ2-5|few|-
TGTGCCAGCAGCTTAGGCCGACTAGTACTATATGAGACCCAGTACTTC
CASSLGRLVLYETQYF
>TRBV25-1|TRBJ1-1|-|-
TGTGCCAGCAGTGGTACAGAGCACACTGAAGCTTTCTTT
CASSGTEHTEAFF
>TRBV7-7|TRBJ1-1|-|-
TGTGCCACTTATCCTTGGACAGTAAACACTGAAGCTTTCTTT
CATYPWTVNTEAFF
>TRBV7-9|TRBJ2-1|-|-
TGTTCCAGCTACTACTCCTACAATGAGCAGTTCTTC
CSSYYSYNEQFF
>TRBV10-3|TRBJ2-1|-|TRBD2
TGTGCCATCAGTGATGGACTAGCGGGGAACGACAATGAGCAGTTCTTC
CAISDGLAGNDNEQFF
>TRBV27|TRBJ2-2|-|TRBD1
TGTGCCAGCAGCGGACAGGGGGCGTGGGAGCTGTTTTTT
CASSGQGAWELFF
>TRBV5-6|TRBJ1-1|many|-
TGTGCCAGCAGCTTGCCAGGTCTAATGAACACTGAAGCTTTCTTT
CASSLPGLMNTEAFF
>TRBV5-4|TRBJ1-1|-|-
TGTGCCAGCAGCGGGGGCGCCGCTGTCACTGAAGCTTTCTTT
CASSGGAAVTEAFF
>TRBV19|TRBJ2-1|few|TRBD2
TGTGCCAGTAGGGCACCTAGCGGGAGGTACAATGAGCAGTTCTTC
CASRAPSGRYNEQFF
>TRBV5-1|TRBJ2-3|-|-
TGCGCCAGCAGCTTGGAAGGAGGGCCTAGTTCAGATACGCAGTATTTT
CASSLEGGPSSDTQYF
>TRBV30|TRBJ2-3|-|TRBD2
TGTGCCTGCAACACCTTCAAGCGGGGGGCCACAGATACGCAGTATTTT
CACNTFKRGATDTQYF
>TRBV4-1|TRBJ2-1|once|TRBD2
TGCGCCAGCAGCCAAGTTTCCCCGTTCGGACTAGCGGGGGGGGACAATGAGCAGTTCTTC
CASSQVSPFGLAGGDNEQFF
>TRBV5-4|TRBJ2-7|-|-
TGTGCCAGCAGCCGTTTAACAGGGAGCTACTACGAGCAGTACTTC
CASSRLTGSYYEQYF
>TRBV7-8|TRBJ1-5|-|TRBD1
TGTGCCAGCAGCTTAGGGATATTGGGACAGGGGAATAACCAGCCCCAGCATTTT
CASSLGILGQGNNQPQHF
>TRBV27|TRBJ2-3|-|TRBD2
TGTGCCAGCAGCCTACTAGCGGGGGGTATGGATACGCAGTATTTT
CASSLLAGGMDTQYF
>TRBV28|TRBJ1-3|-|-
TGTGCCAGCAGGGGGACTCAAAACACCATATATTTT
CASRGTQNTIYF
>TRBV12-2|TRBJ2-4|-|-
TGTGCAAGTCGCTTAACGAAGGGAGCGGGAGAGGGAGCCAAAAACATTCAGTACTTC
CASRLTKGAGEGAKNIQYF
>TRBV23-1|TRBJ1-2|-|-
TGCGCCAGCAGTCAAGCGCCCTGGACAGAACCTAACTATGGCTACACCTTC
CASSQAPWTEPNYGYTF
>TRBV7-8|TRBJ2-7|-|TRBD1
TGTGCCAGCAGCTCCAAAGCCGGGACAGGGGGCAACGAGCAGTACTTC
CASSSKAGTGGNEQYF
>TRBV4-3|TRBJ2-3|-|-
TGCGCCAGCAGCCAAGAGCTCGGGGGTGAAGGCACAGATACGCAGTATTTT
CASSQELGGEGTDTQYF
>TRBV30|TRBJ1-1|-|TRBD1
TGTGCCTGGAACCAGGGGGGAGCTTTCTTT
CAWNQGGAFF
>TRBV19|TRBJ1-1|-|-
TGTGCCAGTAGTATTGGGGGGGGTAGTGAAGCTTTCTTT
CASSIGGGSEAFF
>TRBV6-1|TRBJ2-7|-|TRBD2
TGTGCCAGCAGTGTTTTAGCGGGGGAGGGATACGAGCAGTACTTC
CASSVLAGEGYEQYF
>TRBV6-6|TRBJ1-5|-|-
TGTGCCAGCAGTTACTCGATGCTAGATCAGCCCCAGCATTTT
CASSYSMLDQPQHF
>TRBV4-2|TRBJ1-1|-|-
TGTGCCAGCAGCCAAGATGGCCCCTTCACTGAAGCTTTCTTT
CASSQDGPFTEAFF
>TRBV5-6|TRBJ1-2|-|-
TGTGCCAGCAGCTTGGGACAGGGCTACACCTTC
CASSLGQGYTF